The present entry profiles one T cell receptor (beta chain) with its context. This sample was included in a study of OX40 agonist ivuxolimab in advanced cancers. Sequenced by immunoSEQ multiplex PCR; TCRdb stores in-frame clones only, minus some. Of 90,000 to 120,000 clones listed, about 91% are singletons. The ends were cut back, 5 bases at V and 7 bases at J, with 14 bases in the middle. This CDR3 is built from 14 residues. Germline V lookup: CDR1 SGHTA, CDR2 FQGNSA. Sequencing was performed on CD4+ or CD8+ T cells sorted from blood, taken in a trial of the OX40 agonist ivuxolimab. This sequence joins TRBV7-2 and TRBJ1-4, with D perhaps matching TRBD1 (5 bases). The TCR was taken from an adult with an advanced solid tumor such as melanoma, head and neck, liver or kidney cancer. The CDR3 region is CASSPGDGGEKLFF. DNA of the CDR3: TGTGCCAGCAGCCCAGGAGATGGGGGTGAAAAACTGTTTTTT.